What follows is one TCR beta chain and its context. This sample was taken from a study of blood T cell repertoires in COVID-19. Looking at the study overall: Whether acute or convalescent, the COVID-19 samples came from the United States, Italy and Spain.

V shed 3 bases, J shed 5 bases, and the junction held 13 bases outside the gene matches. Germline CDR1 SNHLY, CDR2 FYNNEI. This CDR3 has 17 amino acids. Assay: immunoSEQ multiplex PCR; the TCRdb copy retains only in-frame clones and omits some. The data hold a few hundred thousand clones, with around 84% observed a single time. V gene TRBV2 combines with J gene TRBJ2-3, with TRBD2 matching over 8 bases. This sequence was found in a woman aged 40-49 years who had recovered from COVID-19. Sequenced input: peripheral blood. Written as DNA, the CDR3 is TGTGCCAGCAGTGAGGATCCGGGGGGGCTTGTGGGAGATACGCAGTATTTT. This translates into CASSEDPGGLVGDTQYF.